The 25 T cell receptor beta chains listed next were all sequenced from one sample in a study of blood T cell repertoires in COVID-19. TCRdb keeps only in-frame clones here, not all; method: immunoSEQ multiplex PCR. The sample has under 40,000 clones, 65% to 90% seen once. Sequenced sample: peripheral blood. The receptors stem from a woman older than 75 with active or convalescent COVID-19.

CDR3 sequence: CAAGIDTQYF. For the CDR3, the DNA is TGTGCAGCAGGGATCGATACGCAGTATTTT. V usage is TRBV5-4 and J usage is TRBJ2-3; TRBD1 might be the D (5 bases). This CDR3 contains 10 residues. Per germline, CDR1 SGHNT and CDR2 YYREEE (reference sequence).

In this sample, this clone turned up a few times. V gene TRBV5-4 combines with J gene TRBJ1-3; 7 positions agree with TRBD1. Germline lookup yields CDR1 SGHNT and CDR2 YYREEE (reference sequence). The length of the CDR3 is 15 residues. The junction had 4 bases not matched to a gene; V was cut back by 4 bases and J by 0 bases. Written as DNA, the CDR3 is TGTGCCAGCAGCGGCCCAGGGGGCTCTGGAAACACCATATATTTT. This encodes CASSGPGGSGNTIYF.

V gene TRBV14 combines with J gene TRBJ1-1; a weak D match, TRBD1 (5 bases). With 5 bases removed from V and 1 base from J, the gap between germline ends came to 14 bases. The germline V gene has CDR1 SGHDN and CDR2 FVKESK. This CDR3 contains 15 residues. CDR3 DNA: TGTGCCAGCAGCAACCGACAGCATCCGAACACTGAAGCTTTCTTT. It translates to CASSNRQHPNTEAFF.

The chain couples TRBV5-1 to TRBJ2-2, with D uncertain. This CDR3 is 14 amino acids long. Germline V gene data show CDR1 as SGHRS and CDR2 as YFSETQ. Trimming stripped 6 bases from V and 8 bases from J, with 17 bases between. The CDR3 nucleotides are TGCGCCAGCACGCAGCGACCCGCCGTAGGGGAGCTGTTTTTT. As protein: CASTQRPAVGELFF.

This sequence joins TRBV6-2 or TRBV6-3 and TRBJ2-4; D perhaps matches TRBD1 (6 bases). The CDR3 runs to 17 residues. V lost 2 bases to trimming and J lost 1 base, with 15 bases between them. Germline V gene data show CDR1 as MNHEY and CDR2 as SVGEGT. The CDR3 DNA reads TGTGCCAGCAGTTACATTGTAGGGGGAATGGCCAAAAACATTCAGTACTTC. Protein sequence: CASSYIVGGMAKNIQYF.

The rearrangement links TRBV28 to TRBJ1-6; weak D call: TRBD1 (6 bases). The CDR3 contains 16 residues. Trimming stripped 7 bases from V and 0 bases from J, with 13 bases between. Germline V lookup: CDR1 MDHEN, CDR2 SYDVKM. The CDR3 spells CASTHRASSYNSPLHF. Here the CDR3 DNA reads TGTGCCAGCACGCACAGGGCCAGCTCCTATAATTCACCCCTCCACTTT.

The rearrangement joins TRBV9 to TRBJ1-1; TRBD1 agrees at 7 bases. Germline values: CDR1 SGDLS, CDR2 YYNGEE. Trimming cost V 4 bases and J 3 bases; bases outside gene matches: 12. The CDR3 is made up of 16 amino acids. The chain's CDR3 is CASSSTQGRTHTEAFF. CDR3 sequence (DNA): TGTGCCAGCAGCTCGACACAGGGGAGGACCCACACTGAAGCTTTCTTT.

This sequence joins TRBV27 and TRBJ2-1; 12 bases fit TRBD2. The CDR3 consists of 15 residues. In germline, CDR1 is MNHEY, CDR2 SMNVEV (reference sequence). V lost 5 bases and J lost 6; bases outside the gene matches: 5. This CDR3 reads CASSHRLAGANEQFF. The DNA of the CDR3 is TGTGCCAGCAGTCACCGACTAGCGGGAGCCAATGAGCAGTTCTTC.

This clone came up a few times. The chain carries TRBV18 and TRBJ1-1; possibly TRBD1 for D (6 bases). Trimming took off 3 bases at V and 1 base at J, with 9 bases between the two ends. This CDR3 is 14 amino acids long. The V gene's germline CDR1 is KGHSH and CDR2 LQKENI. CDR3 nucleotide sequence: TGTGCCAGCTCACCCCCGGGACAGAACACTGAAGCTTTCTTT. Translating it yields CASSPPGQNTEAFF.

The V call is TRBV6-4, the J call TRBJ1-2; TRBD1 matches at 8 bases. The CDR3 has 13 amino acids. The germline V gene has CDR1 MRHNA and CDR2 SNTAGT. Germline trimming cut 5 bases from V and 4 bases from J; bases unmatched to any gene: 3. CDR3 sequence: CASSSGQGYGYTF. CDR3 nucleotides: TGTGCCAGCAGTTCAGGACAGGGCTATGGCTACACCTTC.

The chain is built from TRBV5-1 and TRBJ2-3; no firm D call. CDR1 SGHRS and CDR2 YFSETQ come from the germline V gene. This CDR3 has 12 residues. V was cut by 4 bases and J by 0 bases, with 3 bases left in between. The CDR3 loop reads CASSLSTDTQYF. CDR3 bases: TGCGCCAGCAGCCTCAGCACAGATACGCAGTATTTT.

The J gene is TRBJ2-7, the V gene TRBV6-2 or TRBV6-3, with D maybe TRBD2 (6 bases). The V gene's germline CDR1 is MNHEY and CDR2 SVGEGT. The CDR3 extends over 18 amino acids. V was clipped by 6 bases and J by 7 bases, with 31 bases between them. The CDR3 DNA is TGTGCCAGCAGCTCACCTCCCGAATCCGGGACCACCCGGGGGGAGCAGTACTTC. This gives the protein CASSSPPESGTTRGEQYF.

The CDR3 loop reads CASSIVFQGGQPQHF. The CDR3 nucleotides read TGTGCCAGTAGTATAGTTTTCCAGGGGGGCCAGCCCCAGCATTTT. This chain connects TRBV19 to TRBJ1-5; 7 bases are shared with TRBD1. The V gene end was trimmed by 1 base and the J gene end by 7 bases; junction bases not matched to a gene: 7. The CDR3 is 15 residues long. Germline assignment: CDR1 LNHDA and CDR2 SQIVND (reference sequence).

The table lists this clone with a few counts. The chain is built from TRBV21-1 and TRBJ1-5; the DNA was not compared with TRBD1, the D call given in the table. TRBV21-1 is recorded as a pseudogene. This CDR3 is built from 17 residues. CDR3 in amino acids: CASSKGGQGAGNQPQHF. The CDR3 DNA reads as TGTGCCAGCAGCAAAGGGGGACAGGGGGCTGGAAATCAGCCCCAGCATTTT.

This sequence joins TRBV2 and TRBJ1-5; 7 bases align to TRBD1. Germline CDR1 is SNHLY and CDR2 is FYNNEI. CDR3 size: 14 residues. J lost 6 bases, V lost 6 bases, and 8 bases had no gene match. The CDR3 DNA follows: TGTGCCAGCAGAGCACAGGGGCCCCCTCAGCCCCAGCATTTT. The encoded protein is CASRAQGPPQPQHF.

V gene TRBV24-1 combines with J gene TRBJ2-7; D call uncertain. The CDR3 runs to 13 residues. Trimming removed 9 bases from V and 3 bases from J, with 14 bases in between. CDR1 and CDR2 from the germline V gene are KGHDR and SFDVKD. CDR3 region: CATQARNRYEQYF. The CDR3 DNA reads as TGTGCCACCCAGGCCAGAAACCGCTACGAGCAGTACTTC.

The rearrangement uses TRBV5-4 and TRBJ1-1; 7 positions match TRBD1. The CDR3 contains 15 residues. V lost 4 bases and J lost 5; bases outside the gene matches: 11. CDR1 SGHNT and CDR2 YYREEE come from the germline V gene (reference sequence). The CDR3 region is CASSPRTGTLTEAFF. CDR3 sequence (DNA): TGTGCCAGCAGCCCTCGGACAGGTACTTTGACTGAAGCTTTCTTT.

The chain carries TRBV5-1 and TRBJ1-1; D is possibly TRBD1 (5 bases). The CDR3 loop spans 13 amino acids. Trimming stripped 0 bases from V and 5 bases from J, with 8 bases between. Germline V gene sequence: CDR1 SGHRS, CDR2 YFSETQ. The CDR3 bases are TGCGCCAGCAGCTTGGGACAGTCGACTGAAGCTTTCTTT. It yields the protein CASSLGQSTEAFF.

This clone showed up just a few times. The V gene is TRBV10-3, the J gene TRBJ2-7; a possible D gene is TRBD2 (7 bases). The CDR3 has 14 amino acids. With 4 bases removed from V and 4 bases from J, the gap between germline ends came to 14 bases. Germline V lookup: CDR1 ENHRY, CDR2 SYGVKD. The CDR3 here is CAISGRGAQYEQYF. CDR3 DNA: TGTGCCATCAGTGGACGGGGGGCCCAATACGAGCAGTACTTC.

V gene TRBV2 combines with J gene TRBJ2-1; 13 nucleotides align to TRBD2. V trimming: 6 bases; J trimming: 1 base; junction bases outside the gene matches: 6. The CDR3 totals 17 residues. Germline CDR1 and CDR2: SNHLY and FYNNEI. CDR3 sequence (DNA): TGTGCCAGCAGGGCAAGACTAGCGGGAGGATCCTACAATGAGCAGTTCTTC. It translates to CASRARLAGGSYNEQFF.

The rearrangement uses TRBV6-4 and TRBJ2-6; no clear D. The CDR3 is 15 amino acids. V lost 0 bases and J lost 4, with 7 bases in between. The germline V gene has CDR1 MRHNA and CDR2 SNTAGT. DNA for the CDR3: TGTGCCAGCAGTGACTCCAGTTACGGGGCCAACGTCCTGACTTTC. Amino acid sequence: CASSDSSYGANVLTF.

This clone was observed once. Compared with germline, one end of the junction differs, possibly owing to a read error. This chain links TRBV6-5 with TRBJ2-4, with TRBD1 matching over 10 bases. From germline, CDR1 is MNHEY and CDR2 SVGAGI. The CDR3 length is 14 residues. CDR3 protein: CASRDTGTGVLYDF. The CDR3 region has the DNA TGTGCCAGCAGGGACACCGGGACAGGGGTCCTATACGACTTC.

V gene TRBV20-1 combines with J gene TRBJ2-3; 9 bases are a match to TRBD2. Per germline, CDR1 DFQATT and CDR2 SNEGSKA (reference sequence). V lost 3 bases, J lost 1 base, and 11 bases stayed unmatched. The CDR3 is 17 amino acids. The CDR3 sequence: CSASPSGLAYGTDTQYF. CDR3 DNA sequence: TGCAGTGCTAGTCCCTCTGGACTAGCGTATGGCACAGATACGCAGTATTTT.

This chain uses TRBV18 with TRBJ1-5; a weak D match, TRBD1 (6 bases). The V end lost 4 bases, the J end lost 4 bases, and 8 bases lay between the germline ends. The CDR3 totals 13 residues. Germline CDR1 is KGHSH and CDR2 is LQKENI. The CDR3 DNA reads TGTGCCAGCTCACAGGGGGAGAATCAGCCCCAGCATTTT. This encodes CASSQGENQPQHF.

The chain uses TRBV11-2 and TRBJ1-1; maybe TRBD1 (6 bases). The CDR3 extends over 13 amino acids. Deletions cut 1 base from V and 11 bases from J, with 14 bases between. Germline assignment: CDR1 SGHAT and CDR2 FQNNGV. This chain's CDR3 is CASSLVGGGLAFF. CDR3 DNA sequence: TGTGCCAGCAGCTTAGTGGGAGGGGGGCTGGCTTTCTTT.